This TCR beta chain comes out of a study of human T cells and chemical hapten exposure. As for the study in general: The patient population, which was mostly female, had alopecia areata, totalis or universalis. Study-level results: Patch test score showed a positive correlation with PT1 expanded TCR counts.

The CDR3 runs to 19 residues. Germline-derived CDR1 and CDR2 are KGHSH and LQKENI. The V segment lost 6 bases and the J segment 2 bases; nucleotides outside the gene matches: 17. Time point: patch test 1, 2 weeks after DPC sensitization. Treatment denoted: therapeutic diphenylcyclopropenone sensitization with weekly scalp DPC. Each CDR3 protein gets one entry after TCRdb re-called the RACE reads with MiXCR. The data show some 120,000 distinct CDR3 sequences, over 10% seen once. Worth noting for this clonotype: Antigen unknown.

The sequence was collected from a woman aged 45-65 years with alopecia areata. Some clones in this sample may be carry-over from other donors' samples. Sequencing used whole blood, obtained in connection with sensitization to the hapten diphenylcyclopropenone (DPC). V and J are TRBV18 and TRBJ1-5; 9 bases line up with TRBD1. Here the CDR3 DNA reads TGTGCCAGCTCTCTAACAGGGGGCCGGAGAGTAGATCGCAATCAGCCCCAGCATTTT. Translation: CASSLTGGRRVDRNQPQHF.